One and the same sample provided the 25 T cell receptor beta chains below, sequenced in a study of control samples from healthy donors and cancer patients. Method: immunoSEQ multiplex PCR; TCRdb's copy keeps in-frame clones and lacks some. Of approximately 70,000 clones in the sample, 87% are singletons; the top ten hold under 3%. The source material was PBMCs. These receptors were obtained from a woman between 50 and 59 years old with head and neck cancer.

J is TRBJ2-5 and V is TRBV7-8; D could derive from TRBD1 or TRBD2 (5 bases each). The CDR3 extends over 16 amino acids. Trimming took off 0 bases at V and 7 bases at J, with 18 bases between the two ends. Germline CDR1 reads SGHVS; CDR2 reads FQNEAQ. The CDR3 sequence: CASSLAIGTPVGTQYF. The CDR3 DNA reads TGTGCCAGCAGCTTAGCCATTGGGACCCCAGTCGGGACCCAGTACTTC.

The CDR3 is CASWLGIANEKLFF. CDR3 DNA sequence: TGCGCCAGCTGGTTGGGGATAGCTAATGAAAAACTGTTTTTT. The chain employs TRBV10-2 and TRBJ1-4; unclear D gene. CDR1 and CDR2 from the germline V gene are WSHSY and SAAADI. This CDR3 spans 14 amino acids. V was clipped by 8 bases and J by 3 bases, with 13 bases between them.

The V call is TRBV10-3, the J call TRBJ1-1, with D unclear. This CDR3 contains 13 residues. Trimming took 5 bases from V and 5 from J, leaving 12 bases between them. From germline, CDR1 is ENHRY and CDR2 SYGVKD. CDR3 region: CAISQLRATEAFF. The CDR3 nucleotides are TGTGCCATCAGTCAACTTCGGGCAACTGAAGCTTTCTTT.

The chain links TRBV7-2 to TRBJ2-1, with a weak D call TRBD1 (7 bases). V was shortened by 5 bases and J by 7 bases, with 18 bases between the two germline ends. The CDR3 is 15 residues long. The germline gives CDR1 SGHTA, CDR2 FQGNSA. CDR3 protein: CASSPNWRGQNEQFF. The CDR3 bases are TGTGCCAGCAGCCCCAACTGGAGGGGGCAAAATGAGCAGTTCTTC. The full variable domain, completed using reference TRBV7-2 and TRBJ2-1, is GAGVSQSPSNKVTEKGKDVELRCDPISGHTALYWYRQSLGQGLEFLIYFQGNSAPDKSGLPSDRFSAERTGGSVSTLTIQRTQQEDSAVYLCASSPNWRGQNEQFFGPGTRLTVL.

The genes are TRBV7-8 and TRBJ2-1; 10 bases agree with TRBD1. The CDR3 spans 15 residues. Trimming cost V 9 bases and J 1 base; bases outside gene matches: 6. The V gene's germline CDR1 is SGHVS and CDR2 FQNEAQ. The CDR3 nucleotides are TGTGCCAGTAGTCCGGGACAGGGGTCCTACAATGAGCAGTTCTTC. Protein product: CASSPGQGSYNEQFF.

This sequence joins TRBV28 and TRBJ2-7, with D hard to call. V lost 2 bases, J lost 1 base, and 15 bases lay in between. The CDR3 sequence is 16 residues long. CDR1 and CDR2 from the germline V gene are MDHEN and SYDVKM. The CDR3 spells CASSLGSYGSSYEQYF. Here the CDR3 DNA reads TGTGCCAGCAGTTTAGGGTCCTACGGAAGTTCCTACGAGCAGTACTTC. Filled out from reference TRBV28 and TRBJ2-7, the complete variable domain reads DVKVTQSSRYLVKRTGEKVFLECVQDMDHENMFWYRQDPGLGLRLIYFSYDVKMKEKGDIPEGYSVSREKKERFSLILESASTNQTSMYLCASSLGSYGSSYEQYFGPGTRLTVT.

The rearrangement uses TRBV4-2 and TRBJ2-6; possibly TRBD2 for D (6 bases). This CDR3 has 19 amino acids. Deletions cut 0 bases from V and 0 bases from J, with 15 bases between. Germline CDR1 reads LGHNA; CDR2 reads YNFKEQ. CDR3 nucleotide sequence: TGTGCCAGCAGCCAAGATGGGGAGGCCCGCATCTCTGGGGCCAACGTCCTGACTTTC. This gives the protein CASSQDGEARISGANVLTF.

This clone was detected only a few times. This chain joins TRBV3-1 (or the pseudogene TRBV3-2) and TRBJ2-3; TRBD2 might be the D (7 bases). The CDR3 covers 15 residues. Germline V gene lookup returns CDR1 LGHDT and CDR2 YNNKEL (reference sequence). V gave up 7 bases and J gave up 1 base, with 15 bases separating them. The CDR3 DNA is TGTGCCAGCACCCCGAAGGGGGGGCGCACAGATACGCAGTATTTT. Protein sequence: CASTPKGGRTDTQYF.

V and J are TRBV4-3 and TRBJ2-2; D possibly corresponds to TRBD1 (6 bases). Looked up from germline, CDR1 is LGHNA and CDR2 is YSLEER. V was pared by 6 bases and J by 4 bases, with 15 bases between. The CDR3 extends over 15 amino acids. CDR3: CASRTTGSFTGELFF. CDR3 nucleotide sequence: TGCGCCAGCAGGACCACAGGGAGCTTCACCGGGGAGCTGTTTTTT.

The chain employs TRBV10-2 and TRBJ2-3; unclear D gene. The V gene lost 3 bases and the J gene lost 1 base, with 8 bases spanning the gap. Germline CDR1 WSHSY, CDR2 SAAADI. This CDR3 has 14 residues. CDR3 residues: CASSDSGRTDTQYF. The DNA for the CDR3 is TGCGCCAGCAGTGATTCTGGCCGCACAGATACGCAGTATTTT.

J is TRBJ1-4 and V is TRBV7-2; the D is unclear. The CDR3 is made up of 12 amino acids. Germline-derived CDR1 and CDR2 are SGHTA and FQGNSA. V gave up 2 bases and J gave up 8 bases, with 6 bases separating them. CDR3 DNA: TGTGCCAGCAGCTTATGGCGGGAAAAACTGTTTTTT. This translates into CASSLWREKLFF.

The CDR3 bases are TGTGCCAGCAGGGAGACACTCAGCTCCTATAATTCACCCCTCCACTTT. This encodes CASRETLSSYNSPLHF. The chain couples TRBV2 to TRBJ1-6; D not resolved. V gave up 6 bases and J gave up 0 bases, with 12 bases separating them. Germline assignment: CDR1 SNHLY and CDR2 FYNNEI. The CDR3 has 16 amino acids.

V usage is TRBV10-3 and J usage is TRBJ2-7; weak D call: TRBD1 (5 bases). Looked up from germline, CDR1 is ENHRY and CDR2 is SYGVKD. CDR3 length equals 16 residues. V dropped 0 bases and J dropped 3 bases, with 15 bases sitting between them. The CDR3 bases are TGTGCCATCAGTGAGTCGACAGCAGGTCTGGACTACGAGCAGTACTTC. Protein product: CAISESTAGLDYEQYF.

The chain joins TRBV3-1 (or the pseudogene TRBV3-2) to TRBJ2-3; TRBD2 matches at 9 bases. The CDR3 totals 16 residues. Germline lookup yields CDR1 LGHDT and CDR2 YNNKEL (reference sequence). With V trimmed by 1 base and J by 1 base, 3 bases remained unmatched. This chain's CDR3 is CASSQGPSGGTDTQYF. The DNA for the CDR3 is TGTGCCAGCAGCCAAGGTCCTAGCGGGGGCACAGATACGCAGTATTTT.

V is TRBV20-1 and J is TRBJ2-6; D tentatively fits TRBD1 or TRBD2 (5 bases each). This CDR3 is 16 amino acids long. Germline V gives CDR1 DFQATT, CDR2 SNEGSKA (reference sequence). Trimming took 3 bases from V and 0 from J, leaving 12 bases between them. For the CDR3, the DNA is TGCAGTGCTAGTCCGGGACGTCTCTCTGGGGCCAACGTCCTGACTTTC. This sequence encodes CSASPGRLSGANVLTF.

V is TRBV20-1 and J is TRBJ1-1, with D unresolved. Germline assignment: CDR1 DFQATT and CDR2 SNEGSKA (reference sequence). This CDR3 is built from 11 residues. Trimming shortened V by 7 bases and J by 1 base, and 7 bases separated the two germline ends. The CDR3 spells CSVQRNTEAFF. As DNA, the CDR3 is TGCAGTGTCCAGAGGAACACTGAAGCTTTCTTT.

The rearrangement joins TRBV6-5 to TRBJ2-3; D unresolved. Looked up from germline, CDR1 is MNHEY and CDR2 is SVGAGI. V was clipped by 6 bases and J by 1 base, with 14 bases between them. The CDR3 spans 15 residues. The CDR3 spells CASRTGAGRTDTQYF. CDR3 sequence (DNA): TGTGCCAGCAGAACCGGCGCAGGACGCACAGATACGCAGTATTTT.

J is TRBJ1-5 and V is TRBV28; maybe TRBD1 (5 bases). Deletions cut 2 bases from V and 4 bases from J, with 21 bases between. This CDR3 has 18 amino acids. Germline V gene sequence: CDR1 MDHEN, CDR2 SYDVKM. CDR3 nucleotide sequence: TGTGCCAGCAGTTTAGGGCTTAGGGGCCAGGGTCGTAATCAGCCCCAGCATTTT. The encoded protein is CASSLGLRGQGRNQPQHF.

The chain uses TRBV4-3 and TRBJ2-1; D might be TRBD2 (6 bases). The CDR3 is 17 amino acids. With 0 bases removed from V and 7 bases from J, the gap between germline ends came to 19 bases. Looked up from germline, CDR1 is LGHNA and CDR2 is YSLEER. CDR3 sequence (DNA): TGCGCCAGCAGCCAAGATCGGGACGTGGGGGGTAGGAATGAGCAGTTCTTC. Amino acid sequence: CASSQDRDVGGRNEQFF.

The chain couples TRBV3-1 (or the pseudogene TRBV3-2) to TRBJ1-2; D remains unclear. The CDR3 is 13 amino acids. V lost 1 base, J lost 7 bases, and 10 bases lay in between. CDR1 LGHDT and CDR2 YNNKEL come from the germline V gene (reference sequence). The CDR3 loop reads CASSQGLDGGYTF. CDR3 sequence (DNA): TGTGCCAGCAGCCAAGGGTTGGACGGTGGCTACACCTTC.

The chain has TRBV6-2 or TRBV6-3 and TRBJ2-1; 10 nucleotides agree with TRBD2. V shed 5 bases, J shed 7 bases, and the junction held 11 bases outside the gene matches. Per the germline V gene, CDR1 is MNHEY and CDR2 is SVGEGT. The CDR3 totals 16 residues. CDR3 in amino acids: CASSVGAGGPENEQFF. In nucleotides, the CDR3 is TGTGCCAGCAGTGTGGGAGCGGGGGGGCCGGAAAATGAGCAGTTCTTC.

The CDR3 region has the DNA TGCGCCAGCAGCTTGGCCATGGGCAGGGCGGAAGAGACCCAGTACTTC. It is translated as CASSLAMGRAEETQYF. J is TRBJ2-5 and V is TRBV5-1, with D possibly being TRBD1 (5 bases). The CDR3 sequence is 16 residues long. Trimming stripped 0 bases from V and 3 bases from J, with 15 bases between. Germline lookup yields CDR1 SGHRS and CDR2 YFSETQ.

CDR3: CASSRTGDSPLHF. The CDR3 nucleotides are TGTGCCAGCAGCAGGACGGGGGATTCACCCCTCCACTTT. The J gene is TRBJ1-6, the V gene TRBV7-9; weak D call: TRBD1 (5 bases). The CDR3 runs to 13 residues. Germline loops: CDR1 SEHNR, CDR2 FQNEAQ (reference sequence). Trimming cost V 5 bases and J 8 bases, with 10 bases left between them.

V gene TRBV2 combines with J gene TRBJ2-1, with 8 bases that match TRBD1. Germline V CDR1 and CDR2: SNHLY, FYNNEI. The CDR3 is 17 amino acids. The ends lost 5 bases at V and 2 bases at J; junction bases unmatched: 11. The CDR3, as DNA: TGTGCCAGCAGTTTTACACAGGGGGATCTACCCTACAATGAGCAGTTCTTC. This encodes CASSFTQGDLPYNEQFF.

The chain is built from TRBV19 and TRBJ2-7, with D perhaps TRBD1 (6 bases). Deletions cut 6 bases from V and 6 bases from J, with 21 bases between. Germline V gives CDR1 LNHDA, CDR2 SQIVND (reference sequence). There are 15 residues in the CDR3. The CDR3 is CASRPEGVPVSEQYF. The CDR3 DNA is TGTGCCAGTAGACCCGAGGGGGTCCCTGTCTCCGAGCAGTACTTC.